The clone carrying this T cell receptor (beta chain) was seen at least ten times. Its specificity is unknown. The germline V gene has CDR1 KGHSH and CDR2 LQKENI. The CDR3 loop spans 18 amino acids. Trimming removed 6 bases from V and 1 base from J; junction bases left unmatched: 16. This sample was included in a study of T cells in Graves' hyperthyroidism and ophthalmopathy. Study at large: At the time of initial diagnosis and before any treatment, peripheral blood was collected. Overall study findings and caveats: Most clonotypes that expanded in the thyroid above 0.001 also showed up in blood.

RNA transcripts provided the source from which TCR beta CDR3 regions were amplified. Primed by the HTBI set, a first-round RT-PCR was run on the TCR CDR3. TCRdb reprocessed the multiplex PCR reads via MiXCR and lists one record per CDR3 protein. The sample shows about 200,000 distinct CDR3 sequences, less than 20% of them seen only once. Thyroid ultrasound, orbital computed tomography, clinical symptoms, and serum thyroxine and TRAb underpinned diagnoses. The chain links TRBV18 to TRBJ2-7, with 9 bases aligning to TRBD2. The sequence derives from a woman between 45 and 65 years old with Graves' hyperthyroidism. The sequenced sample consisted of blood. The CDR3 DNA reads as TGTGCCAGCTCGCCGAGGCTAGCGGGAAAGGGAAGATCCTACGAGCAGTACTTC. Translated: CASSPRLAGKGRSYEQYF.